A few counts support the clone carrying this T cell receptor beta chain. The antigen is not known. CDR3 length: 12 amino acids. Germline lookup yields CDR1 ENHRY and CDR2 SYGVKD. V shed 7 bases and J shed 0 bases, with 5 bases lying between them. The entry originates in a study of beta chain features in type 1 diabetes. Study findings and constraints: In all four CD4+ subsets, TCRB CDR3 length was significantly, moderately reduced in type 1 diabetes.

Sorted populations were all over 98% pure. Since all of the isolated RNA was reverse transcribed, expressed TCRB transcripts were what got sequenced. Assay: immunoSEQ multiplex PCR; the TCRdb copy retains only in-frame clones and omits some. The sample yields a few hundred thousand clones, about 30% seen once. This rearrangement joins TRBV10-3 to TRBJ2-3, with no clear D. The sequenced sample consisted of naive CD4+ T cells from blood. The sequence was collected from a man in his late teens or twenties in good health. The CDR3 sequence is CAIKTSTDTQYF. In nucleotides, the CDR3 is TGTGCCATCAAAACTAGCACAGATACGCAGTATTTT.